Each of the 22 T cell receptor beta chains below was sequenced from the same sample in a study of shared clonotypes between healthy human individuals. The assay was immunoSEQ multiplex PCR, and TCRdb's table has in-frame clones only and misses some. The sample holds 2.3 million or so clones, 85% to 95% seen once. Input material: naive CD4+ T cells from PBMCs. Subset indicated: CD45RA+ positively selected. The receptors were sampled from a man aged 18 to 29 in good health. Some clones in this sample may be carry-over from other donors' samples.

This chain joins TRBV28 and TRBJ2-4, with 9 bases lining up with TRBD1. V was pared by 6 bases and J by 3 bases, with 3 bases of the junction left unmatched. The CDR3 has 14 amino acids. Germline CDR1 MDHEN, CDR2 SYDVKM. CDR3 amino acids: CASRDRGDKNIQYF. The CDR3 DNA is TGTGCCAGCAGGGACAGGGGAGACAAAAACATTCAGTACTTC.

The CDR3 loop is CASSPRVAATRRFF. The CDR3 DNA reads as TGTGCCAGCAGCCCACGTGTAGCGGCCACACGGCGGTTCTTC. This chain connects TRBV11-2 to TRBJ2-1; tentative D call: TRBD2 (6 bases). This CDR3 has 14 residues. The V gene lost 5 bases and the J gene lost 15 bases, with 23 bases spanning the gap. Germline CDR1 SGHAT, CDR2 FQNNGV.

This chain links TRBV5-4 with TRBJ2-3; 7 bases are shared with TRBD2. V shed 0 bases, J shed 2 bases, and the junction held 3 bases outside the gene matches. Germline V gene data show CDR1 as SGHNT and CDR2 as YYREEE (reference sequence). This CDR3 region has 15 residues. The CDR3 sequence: CASSLVSGATDTQYF. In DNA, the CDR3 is TGTGCCAGCAGCTTGGTCAGCGGGGCCACAGATACGCAGTATTTT.

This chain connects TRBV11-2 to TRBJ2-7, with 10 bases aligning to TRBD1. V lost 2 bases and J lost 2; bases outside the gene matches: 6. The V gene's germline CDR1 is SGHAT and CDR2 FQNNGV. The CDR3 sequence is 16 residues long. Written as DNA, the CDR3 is TGTGCCAGCAGCTTAATTGACAGGGGGCCCCCCTACGAGCAGTACTTC. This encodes CASSLIDRGPPYEQYF.

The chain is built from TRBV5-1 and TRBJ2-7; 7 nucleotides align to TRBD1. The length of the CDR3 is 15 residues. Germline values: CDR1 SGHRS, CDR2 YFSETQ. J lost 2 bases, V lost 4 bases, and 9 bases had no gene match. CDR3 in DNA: TGCGCCAGCAGCGTGGCAGGGGGATCTACCTACGAGCAGTACTTC. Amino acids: CASSVAGGSTYEQYF.

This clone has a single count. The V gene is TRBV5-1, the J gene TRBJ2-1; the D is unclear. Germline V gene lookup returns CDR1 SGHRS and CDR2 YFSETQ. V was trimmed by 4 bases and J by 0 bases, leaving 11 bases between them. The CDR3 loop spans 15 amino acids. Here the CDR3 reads CASSVPFSSYNEQFF. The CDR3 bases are TGCGCCAGCAGCGTCCCCTTTAGCTCCTACAATGAGCAGTTCTTC.

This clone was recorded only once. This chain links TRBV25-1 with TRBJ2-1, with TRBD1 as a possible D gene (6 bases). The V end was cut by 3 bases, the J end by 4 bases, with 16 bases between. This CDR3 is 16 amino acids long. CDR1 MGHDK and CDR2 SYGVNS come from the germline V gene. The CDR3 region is CASSDLQGNRYNEQFF. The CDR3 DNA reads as TGTGCCAGCAGTGATCTTCAGGGGAATAGGTACAATGAGCAGTTCTTC.

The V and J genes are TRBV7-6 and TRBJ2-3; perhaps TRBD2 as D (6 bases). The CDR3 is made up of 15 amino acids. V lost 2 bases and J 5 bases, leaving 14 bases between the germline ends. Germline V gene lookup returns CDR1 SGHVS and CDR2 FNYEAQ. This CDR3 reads CASSLSRLVGDTQYF. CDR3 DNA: TGTGCCAGCAGCTTATCGAGACTAGTGGGAGATACGCAGTATTTT.

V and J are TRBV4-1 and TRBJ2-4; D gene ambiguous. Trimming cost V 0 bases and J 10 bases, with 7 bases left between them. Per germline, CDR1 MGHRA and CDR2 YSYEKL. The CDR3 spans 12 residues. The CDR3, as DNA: TGCGCCAGCAGCCAAGATTCGGGTATTCAGTACTTC. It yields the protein CASSQDSGIQYF.

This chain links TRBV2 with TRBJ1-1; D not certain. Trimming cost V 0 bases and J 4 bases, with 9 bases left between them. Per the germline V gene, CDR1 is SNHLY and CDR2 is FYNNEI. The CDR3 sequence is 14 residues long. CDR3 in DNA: TGTGCCAGCAGTGAAGCAGGGTCGAGCACTGAAGCTTTCTTT. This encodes CASSEAGSSTEAFF.

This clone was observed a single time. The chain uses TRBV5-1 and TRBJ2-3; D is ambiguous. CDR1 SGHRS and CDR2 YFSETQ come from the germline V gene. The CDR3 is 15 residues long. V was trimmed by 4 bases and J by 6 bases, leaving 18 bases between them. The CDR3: CASSPGVLGVDTQYF. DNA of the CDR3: TGCGCCAGCAGCCCTGGGGTCCTGGGCGTCGATACGCAGTATTTT.

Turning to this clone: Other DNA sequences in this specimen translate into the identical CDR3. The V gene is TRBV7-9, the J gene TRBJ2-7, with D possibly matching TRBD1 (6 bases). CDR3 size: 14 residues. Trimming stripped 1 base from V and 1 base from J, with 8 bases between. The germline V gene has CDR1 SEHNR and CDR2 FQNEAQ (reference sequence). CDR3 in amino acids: CASSLGTASYEQYF. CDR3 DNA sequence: TGTGCCAGCAGCTTAGGGACAGCGTCCTACGAGCAGTACTTC.

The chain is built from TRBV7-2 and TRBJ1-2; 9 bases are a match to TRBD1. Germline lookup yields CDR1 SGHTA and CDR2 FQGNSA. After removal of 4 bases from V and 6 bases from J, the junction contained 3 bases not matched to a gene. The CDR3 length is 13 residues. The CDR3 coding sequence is TGTGCCAGCAGCTCCCGACAGGGGGATGGCTACACCTTC. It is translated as CASSSRQGDGYTF.

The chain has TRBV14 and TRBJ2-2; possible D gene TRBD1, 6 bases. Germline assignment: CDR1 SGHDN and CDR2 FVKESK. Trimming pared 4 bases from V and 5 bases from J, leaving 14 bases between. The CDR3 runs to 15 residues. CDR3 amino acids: CASSRNRDRTGELFF. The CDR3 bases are TGTGCCAGCAGCCGAAACCGAGACAGGACCGGGGAGCTGTTTTTT.

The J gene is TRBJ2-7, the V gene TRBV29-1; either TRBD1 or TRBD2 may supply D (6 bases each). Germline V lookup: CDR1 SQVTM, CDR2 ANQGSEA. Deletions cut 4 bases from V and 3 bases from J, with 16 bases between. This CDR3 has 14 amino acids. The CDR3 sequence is CSVVWGARHYEQYF. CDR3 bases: TGCAGCGTTGTTTGGGGGGCCCGTCACTACGAGCAGTACTTC.

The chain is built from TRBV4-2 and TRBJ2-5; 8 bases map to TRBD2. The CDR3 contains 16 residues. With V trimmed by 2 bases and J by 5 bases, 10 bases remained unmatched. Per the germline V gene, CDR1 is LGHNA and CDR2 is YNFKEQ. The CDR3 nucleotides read TGTGCCAGCAGCCAAACCCGGAGCGGGAGCGGTGAGACCCAGTACTTC. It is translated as CASSQTRSGSGETQYF.

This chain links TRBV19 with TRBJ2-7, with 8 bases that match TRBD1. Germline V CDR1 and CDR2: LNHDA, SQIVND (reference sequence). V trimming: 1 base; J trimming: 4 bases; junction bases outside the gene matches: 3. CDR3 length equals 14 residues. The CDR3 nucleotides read TGTGCCAGTAGTATAGGACAGGGGAAGTACGAGCAGTACTTC. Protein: CASSIGQGKYEQYF. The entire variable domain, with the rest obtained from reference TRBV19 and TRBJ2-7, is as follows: DGGITQSPKYLFRKEGQNVTLSCEQNLNHDAMYWYRQDPGQGLRLIYYSQIVNDFQKGDIAEGYSVSREKKESFPLTVTSAQKNPTAFYLCASSIGQGKYEQYFGPGTRLTVT.

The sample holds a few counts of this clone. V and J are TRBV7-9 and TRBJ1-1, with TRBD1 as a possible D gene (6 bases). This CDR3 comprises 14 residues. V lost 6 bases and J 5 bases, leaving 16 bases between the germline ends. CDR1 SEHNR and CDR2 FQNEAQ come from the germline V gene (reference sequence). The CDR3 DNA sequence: TGTGCCAGCAGACGACAGGAGGAGTGGACTGAAGCTTTCTTT. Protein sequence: CASRRQEEWTEAFF.

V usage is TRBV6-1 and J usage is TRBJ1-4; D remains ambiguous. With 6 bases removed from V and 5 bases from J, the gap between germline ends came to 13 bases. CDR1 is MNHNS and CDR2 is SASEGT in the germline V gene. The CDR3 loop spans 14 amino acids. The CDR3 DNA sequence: TGTGCCAGCAGAAGGGAACGAAGCAATGAAAAACTGTTTTTT. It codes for CASRRERSNEKLFF.

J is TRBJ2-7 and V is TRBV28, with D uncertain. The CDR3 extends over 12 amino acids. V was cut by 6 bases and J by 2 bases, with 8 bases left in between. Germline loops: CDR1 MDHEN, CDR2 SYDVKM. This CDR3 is CASSRYTYEQYF. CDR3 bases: TGTGCCAGCAGCCGATACACCTACGAGCAGTACTTC.

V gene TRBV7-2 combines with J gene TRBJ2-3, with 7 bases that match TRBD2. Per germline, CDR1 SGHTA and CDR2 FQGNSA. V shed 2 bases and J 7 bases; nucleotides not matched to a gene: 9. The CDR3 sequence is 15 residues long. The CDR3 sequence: CASSLFGTTIYTQYF. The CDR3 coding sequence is TGTGCCAGCAGCTTATTCGGGACTACCATTTATACGCAGTATTTT. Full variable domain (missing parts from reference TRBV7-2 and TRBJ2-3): GAGVSQSPSNKVTEKGKDVELRCDPISGHTALYWYRQSLGQGLEFLIYFQGNSAPDKSGLPSDRFSAERTGGSVSTLTIQRTQQEDSAVYLCASSLFGTTIYTQYFGPGTRLTVL.

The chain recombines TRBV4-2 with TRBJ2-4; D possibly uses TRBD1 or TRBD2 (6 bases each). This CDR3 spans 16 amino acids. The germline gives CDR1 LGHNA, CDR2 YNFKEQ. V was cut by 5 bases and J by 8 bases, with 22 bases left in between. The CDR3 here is CASSETSRGGGDIQYF. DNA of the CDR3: TGTGCCAGCAGCGAGACCTCCAGGGGAGGCGGCGACATTCAGTACTTC.